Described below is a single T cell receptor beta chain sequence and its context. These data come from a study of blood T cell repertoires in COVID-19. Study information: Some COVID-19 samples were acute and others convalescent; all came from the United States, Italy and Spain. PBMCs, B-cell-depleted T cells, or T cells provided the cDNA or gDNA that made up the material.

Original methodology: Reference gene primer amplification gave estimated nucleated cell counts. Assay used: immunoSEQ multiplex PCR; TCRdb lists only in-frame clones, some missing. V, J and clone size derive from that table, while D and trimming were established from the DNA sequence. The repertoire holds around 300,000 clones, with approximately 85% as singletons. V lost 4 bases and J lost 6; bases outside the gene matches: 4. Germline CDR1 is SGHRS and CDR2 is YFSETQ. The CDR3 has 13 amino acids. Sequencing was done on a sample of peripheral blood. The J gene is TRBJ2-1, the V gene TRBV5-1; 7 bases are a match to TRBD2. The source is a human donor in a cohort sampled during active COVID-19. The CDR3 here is CASSQRTSNEQFF. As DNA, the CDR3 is TGCGCCAGCAGCCAAAGGACTAGCAATGAGCAGTTCTTC.